This T cell receptor beta chain was observed in a study of early T cells in non-severe SARS-CoV-2 infection (dated by TCRdb to the early 2020s). For the wider study: TCR sequencing used bulk RNA from unsorted whole blood, so alpha and beta chains could not be paired. Broad study findings and their caveats: VDJdb matching was skewed toward anti-spike CD8 responses, so virus-specific expansions were likely underestimated and private and CD4 specificities were missed.

The sample holds one count of this clonotype. Its antigen target is currently unknown. Mismatch with germline at one junction end may stem from a read error. Library preparation used 5' RACE. The sequencing machine was a NextSeq 500. To correct for sequencing error and PCR bias, the TCR library protocol tagged individual cDNA molecules with unique molecular identifiers. Both TCR alpha and beta chains were sequenced, and tight co-correlation was observed between alpha and beta sequence abundances in each sample. The paper's processing steps were these. V gene, J gene and CDR3 annotation of TCR sequences was performed with Decombinator V4. Expanded TCRs were defined as changing significantly between any two time points under a Poisson model with p below 0.0001. TCR abundances were normalised to the total number of TCRs sequenced per sample and were expressed as counts per million. TRAV1-2 paired with TRAJ12, TRAJ20 or TRAJ33 defined MAIT TCRs, while TRAV10 paired with TRAJ18 defined iNKT TCRs. VDJdb, accessed on 1 November 2021, was searched for TCRs annotated for CMV, EBV and SARS-CoV-2, and TCRs annotated for more than one antigen were excluded. Using fastp trimming at Q25 and MiXCR clonotype assembly, TCRdb reanalyzed the public sequencing data and kept in-frame beta chains. Each CDR3 protein appears once, grouped with its most common genes and DNA. These V and J calls rely on TCRdb rather than the paper's analysis. The sample table lists fewer than 55,000 distinct CDR3 sequences, around 10% of them with a count of one. Of the sample, 4% to 5% is held by the ten largest clones.

The CDR3 has 13 amino acids, counting the end cysteine and phenylalanine. Just the 39-base CDR3 DNA is kept, in frame starting at base 1. The germline V gene (reference sequence) gives CDR1 as DFQATT and CDR2 as SNEGSKA. This was a case-control study nested in a cohort of healthcare workers in London, UK, who had nasopharyngeal swab PCR tests and blood samples taken every week. Healthcare workers were recruited between 23 and 31 March 2020, during the week of the UK lockdown, and were followed weekly for up to roughly 16 weeks. The sequencing sample was made of whole blood. This sequence was found in an adult who was a healthcare worker with PCR-confirmed SARS-CoV-2 infection or an uninfected control (not recorded which). The chain is assembled from TRBV20-1 and TRBJ2-2, with a weak D call of TRBD2 (5 bases match). The DNA reads TGCATTGCTAGATCGATGGCGGGCGGGGAGCTGTTTTTT. Its product reads: CIARSMAGGELFF.